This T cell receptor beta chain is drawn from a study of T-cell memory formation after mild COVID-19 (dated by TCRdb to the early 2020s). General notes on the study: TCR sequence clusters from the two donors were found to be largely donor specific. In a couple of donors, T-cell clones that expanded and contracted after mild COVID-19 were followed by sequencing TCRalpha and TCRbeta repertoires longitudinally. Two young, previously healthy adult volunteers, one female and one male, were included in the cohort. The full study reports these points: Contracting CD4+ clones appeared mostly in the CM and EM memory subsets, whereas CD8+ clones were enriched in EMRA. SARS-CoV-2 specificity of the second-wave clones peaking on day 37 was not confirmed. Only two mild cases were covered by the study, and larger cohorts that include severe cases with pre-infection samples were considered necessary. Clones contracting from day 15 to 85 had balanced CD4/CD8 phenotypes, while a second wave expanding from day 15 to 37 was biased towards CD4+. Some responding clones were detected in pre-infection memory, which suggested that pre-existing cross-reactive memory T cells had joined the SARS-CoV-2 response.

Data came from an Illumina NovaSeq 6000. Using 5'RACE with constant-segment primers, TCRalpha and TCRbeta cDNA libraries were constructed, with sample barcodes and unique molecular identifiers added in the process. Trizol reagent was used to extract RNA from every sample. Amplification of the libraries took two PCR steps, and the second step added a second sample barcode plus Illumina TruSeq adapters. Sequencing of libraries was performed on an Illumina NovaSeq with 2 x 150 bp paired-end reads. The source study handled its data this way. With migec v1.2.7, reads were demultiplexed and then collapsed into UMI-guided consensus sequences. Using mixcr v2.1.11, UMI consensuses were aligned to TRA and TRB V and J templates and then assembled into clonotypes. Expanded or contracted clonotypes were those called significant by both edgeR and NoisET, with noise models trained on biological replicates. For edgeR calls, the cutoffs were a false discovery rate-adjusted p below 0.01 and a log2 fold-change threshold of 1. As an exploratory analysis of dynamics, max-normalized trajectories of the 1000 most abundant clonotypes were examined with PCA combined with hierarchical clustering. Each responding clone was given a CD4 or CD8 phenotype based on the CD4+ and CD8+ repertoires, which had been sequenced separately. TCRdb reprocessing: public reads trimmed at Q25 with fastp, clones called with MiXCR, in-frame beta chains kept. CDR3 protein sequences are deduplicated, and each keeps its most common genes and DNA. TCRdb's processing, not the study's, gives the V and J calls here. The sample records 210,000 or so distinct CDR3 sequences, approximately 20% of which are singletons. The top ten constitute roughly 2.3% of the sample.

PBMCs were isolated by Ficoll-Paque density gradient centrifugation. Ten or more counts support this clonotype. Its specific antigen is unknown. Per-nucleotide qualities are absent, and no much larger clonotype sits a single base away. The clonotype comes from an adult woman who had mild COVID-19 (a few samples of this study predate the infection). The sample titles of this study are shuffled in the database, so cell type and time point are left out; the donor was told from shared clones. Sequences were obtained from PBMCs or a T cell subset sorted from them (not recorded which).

Read as DNA, the sequence is TGTGCCAGCAGTCCTGTTGGAGCGGGAGGGATGAATGAGCAGTTCTTC. Translated, this is CASSPVGAGGMNEQFF. The sequence is built from TRBV12-3 or TRBV12-4 and TRBJ2-1, with 10 middle bases fitting TRBD2. Including the terminal cysteine and phenylalanine, the CDR3 comprises 16 residues. Here the CDR3 DNA is all that survives: 48 bases in frame from base 1. Trimmed from V: 5 bases; trimmed from J: 7 bases; junction bases lacking a gene match: 11.